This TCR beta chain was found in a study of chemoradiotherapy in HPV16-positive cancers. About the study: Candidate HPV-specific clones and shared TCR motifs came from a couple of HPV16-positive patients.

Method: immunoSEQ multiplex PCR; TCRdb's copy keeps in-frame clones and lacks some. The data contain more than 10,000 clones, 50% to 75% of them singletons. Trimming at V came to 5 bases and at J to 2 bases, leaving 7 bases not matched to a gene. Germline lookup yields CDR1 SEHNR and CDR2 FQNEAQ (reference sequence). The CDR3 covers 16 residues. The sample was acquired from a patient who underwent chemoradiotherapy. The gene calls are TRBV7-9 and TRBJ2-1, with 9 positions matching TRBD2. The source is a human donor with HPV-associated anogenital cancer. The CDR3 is CASSPHSGGAYNEQFF. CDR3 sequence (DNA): TGTGCCAGCAGCCCCCATAGCGGGGGAGCCTACAATGAGCAGTTCTTC.